This note documents a single T cell receptor (beta chain) sequence. The data originate from a study of blood T cell repertoires in COVID-19. Study overall: In each case, the material was cDNA or gDNA derived from T cells, B-cell-depleted T cells, or PBMCs.

The protocol was immunoSEQ multiplex PCR, while the TCRdb copy is restricted to in-frame clones and leaves out a portion. Here the sample spans just under 350,000 clones, almost 90% being singletons. This CDR3 has 15 amino acids. The V and J ends lost 3 bases and 0 bases respectively, with 9 bases between them. Germline V gene lookup returns CDR1 MNHEY and CDR2 SMNVEV (reference sequence). The specimen sequenced was peripheral blood. This clonotype was sampled from a woman aged 65 to 85 with COVID-19, enrolled during active disease. The chain employs TRBV27 and TRBJ1-5; maybe TRBD1 (5 bases). The CDR3 sequence: CASSFRGDSNQPQHF. The CDR3 coding sequence is TGTGCCAGCAGTTTTCGGGGGGATAGCAATCAGCCCCAGCATTTT.